These T cell receptor beta chains were read from a single sample in a study of radiotherapy plus CTLA-4 blockade in lung cancer. Repertoires were generated with immunoSEQ multiplex PCR, while TCRdb's copy carries only in-frame clones and drops some. The sample has 75,000 to 100,000 clones; approximately 75% are singletons. Sequenced material: peripheral blood, taken from a patient treated with radiotherapy plus ipilimumab. These receptors were obtained from a human donor with non-small cell lung cancer who had a partial response to radiotherapy plus ipilimumab. Some clones in this sample may be carry-over from other donors' samples. The CDR3 runs from the conserved cysteine through the conserved F or W. D genes are given only for firm matches. The listing skips clone size in some rows; elsewhere it reads once, few, many or a size class.

J gene: TRBJ1-3; D gene: .; clone size: .; V gene: TRBV15; CDR3 DNA: TGTGCCACCAGCAGACCGGGGACACTCGGAAACACCATATATTTT; CDR3 protein: CATSRPGTLGNTIYF
J gene: TRBJ1-1; D gene: .; clone size: few; V gene: TRBV18; CDR3 DNA: TGTGCCAGCTCTCTTGGCCAGGCCGGGGACACTGAAGCTTTCTTT; CDR3 protein: CASSLGQAGDTEAFF
J gene: TRBJ2-7; D gene: TRBD1; clone size: .; V gene: TRBV6-5; CDR3 DNA: TGTGCCAGCAGGGTGCCGGGACAGGAATACGAGCAGTACTTC; CDR3 protein: CASRVPGQEYEQYF
J gene: TRBJ2-1; D gene: .; clone size: .; V gene: TRBV5-1; CDR3 DNA: TGCGCCAGCAGCTTTCGGGGAGACAATGAGCAGTTCTTC; CDR3 protein: CASSFRGDNEQFF
J gene: TRBJ2-6; D gene: .; clone size: .; V gene: TRBV28; CDR3 DNA: TGTGCCAGCAGTTTATTAACAGCTGGGGCCAACGTCCTGACTTTC; CDR3 protein: CASSLLTAGANVLTF
J gene: TRBJ2-7; D gene: .; clone size: .; V gene: TRBV29-1; CDR3 DNA: TGCAGCGTTGACGGACAAATCTACGAGCAGTACTTC; CDR3 protein: CSVDGQIYEQYF
J gene: TRBJ1-1; D gene: TRBD1; clone size: .; V gene: TRBV10-2; CDR3 DNA: TGCGCCAGCAGTGAGACCCGACAGGGGGCAATGAACACTGAAGCTTTCTTT; CDR3 protein: CASSETRQGAMNTEAFF
J gene: TRBJ2-7; D gene: .; clone size: once; V gene: TRBV5-6; CDR3 DNA: TGTGCCAGCAGCTTGAGACTAGCCTACGAGCAGTACTTC; CDR3 protein: CASSLRLAYEQYF
J gene: TRBJ2-1; D gene: TRBD2; clone size: .; V gene: TRBV10-3; CDR3 DNA: TGTGCCATCGGGGGGACTAGCGGGAATGAGCAGTTCTTC; CDR3 protein: CAIGGTSGNEQFF
J gene: TRBJ2-5; D gene: .; clone size: .; V gene: TRBV7-2; CDR3 DNA: TGTGCCAGCAGCTTCACAGGGTGGGAGACCCAGTACTTC; CDR3 protein: CASSFTGWETQYF
J gene: TRBJ2-5; D gene: .; clone size: few; V gene: TRBV5-4; CDR3 DNA: TGTGCCAGCAGCCGAGGGGGAGCAGAAGAGACCCAGTACTTC; CDR3 protein: CASSRGGAEETQYF
J gene: TRBJ1-5; D gene: TRBD1; clone size: .; V gene: TRBV19; CDR3 DNA: TGTGCCAGTAGTAAGGGAGCAGGGGGTTACAATCAGCCCCAGCATTTT; CDR3 protein: CASSKGAGGYNQPQHF
J gene: TRBJ1-4; D gene: .; clone size: few; V gene: TRBV18; CDR3 DNA: TGTGCCAGCTCTCGCGGACGGGAGGAAAAACTGTTTTTT; CDR3 protein: CASSRGREEKLFF
J gene: TRBJ1-5; D gene: TRBD1; clone size: few; V gene: TRBV19; CDR3 DNA: TGTGCCAGTAGTATAGAGCGGACAGGGAAAAGTCAGCCCCAGCATTTT; CDR3 protein: CASSIERTGKSQPQHF
J gene: TRBJ2-6; D gene: .; clone size: .; V gene: TRBV5-1; CDR3 DNA: TGCGCCAGCAGCCAAGTAACAGGGAGCTCTGGGGCCAACGTCCTGACTTTC; CDR3 protein: CASSQVTGSSGANVLTF
J gene: TRBJ1-4; D gene: .; clone size: .; V gene: TRBV18; CDR3 DNA: TGTGCCAGCTCACCGGCTTTCAGGAATAATGAAAAACTGTTTTTT; CDR3 protein: CASSPAFRNNEKLFF
J gene: TRBJ1-6; D gene: TRBD1; clone size: .; V gene: TRBV2; CDR3 DNA: TGTGCCAGCAGGACGGGACAGGGGGATAATTCACCCCTCCACTTT; CDR3 protein: CASRTGQGDNSPLHF
J gene: TRBJ2-1; D gene: TRBD2; clone size: .; V gene: TRBV27; CDR3 DNA: TGTGCCACCCCTGGACTAGCGGGGCGGGCCTGGGACAATGAGCAGTTCTTC; CDR3 protein: CATPGLAGRAWDNEQFF
J gene: TRBJ2-3; D gene: TRBD2; clone size: .; V gene: TRBV7-8; CDR3 DNA: TGTGCCAGCAGCTTTAGCGGGACTAGCACAGATACGCAGTATTTT; CDR3 protein: CASSFSGTSTDTQYF
J gene: TRBJ2-7; D gene: .; clone size: .; V gene: TRBV20-1; CDR3 DNA: TGCAGTGCGAGGGTAAGGTACGAGCAGTACTTC; CDR3 protein: CSARVRYEQYF
J gene: TRBJ2-1; D gene: .; clone size: .; V gene: TRBV19; CDR3 DNA: TGTGCCACCCAGGCAGGGGCCTACAATGAGCAGTTCTTC; CDR3 protein: CATQAGAYNEQFF
J gene: TRBJ2-7; D gene: .; clone size: .; V gene: TRBV29-1; CDR3 DNA: TGCAGCGTTGTGGGGAACGGGGTCTACGAGCAGTACTTC; CDR3 protein: CSVVGNGVYEQYF
J gene: TRBJ1-2; D gene: TRBD1; clone size: .; V gene: TRBV19; CDR3 DNA: TGTGCCAGTAGTGCCTCCGGGACAGGGAATGGCTACACCTTC; CDR3 protein: CASSASGTGNGYTF
J gene: TRBJ2-3; D gene: .; clone size: .; V gene: TRBV9; CDR3 DNA: TGTGCCAGCAGCGTAGATCCCCCTAGCCCAGACACAGATACGCAGTATTTT; CDR3 protein: CASSVDPPSPDTDTQYF
J gene: TRBJ1-1; D gene: .; clone size: many; V gene: TRBV7-2; CDR3 DNA: TGTGCCAGCAGAGTGACAGGGAACACTGAAGCTTTCTTT; CDR3 protein: CASRVTGNTEAFF
J gene: TRBJ2-3; D gene: .; clone size: .; V gene: TRBV5-1; CDR3 DNA: TGCGCCAGCAGCTTGGGATCCGTTGGCTCTAGCACAGATACGCAGTATTTT; CDR3 protein: CASSLGSVGSSTDTQYF
J gene: TRBJ2-6; D gene: .; clone size: .; V gene: TRBV29-1; CDR3 DNA: TGCAGCGTTAGCAGGTCCGGGGCCAACGTCCTGACTTTC; CDR3 protein: CSVSRSGANVLTF
J gene: TRBJ2-4; D gene: .; clone size: .; V gene: TRBV6-1; CDR3 DNA: TGTGCCAGCAGTGGCCAGGACAACAAAAACATTCAGTACTTC; CDR3 protein: CASSGQDNKNIQYF
J gene: TRBJ2-7; D gene: .; clone size: .; V gene: TRBV6-1; CDR3 DNA: TGTGCCAGCAGTGAAGTGCCAGGTGGCTACGAGCAGTACTTC; CDR3 protein: CASSEVPGGYEQYF
J gene: TRBJ2-4; D gene: .; clone size: once; V gene: TRBV28; CDR3 DNA: TGTGCCAGCAGTTTAGTGGGGAGTTCCGCCAAAAACATTCAGTACTTC; CDR3 protein: CASSLVGSSAKNIQYF
J gene: TRBJ1-1; D gene: TRBD1; clone size: .; V gene: TRBV5-1; CDR3 DNA: TGCGCCAGCAGCTTGGGGACAGGTGAAGCTTTCTTT; CDR3 protein: CASSLGTGEAFF
J gene: TRBJ2-7; D gene: TRBD2; clone size: .; V gene: TRBV6-5; CDR3 DNA: TGTGCCAGCAGTACCGGGACTAGCGGGAAGTACGAGCAGTACTTC; CDR3 protein: CASSTGTSGKYEQYF
J gene: TRBJ2-3; D gene: TRBD2; clone size: .; V gene: TRBV7-8; CDR3 DNA: TGTGCCAGCAGCTTATGGGAGGGCGGCACAGATACGCAGTATTTT; CDR3 protein: CASSLWEGGTDTQYF
J gene: TRBJ1-4; D gene: .; clone size: .; V gene: TRBV27; CDR3 DNA: TGTGCCAGCAGTTTTGGAGGGGACAATGAAAAACTGTTTTTT; CDR3 protein: CASSFGGDNEKLFF
J gene: TRBJ1-4; D gene: TRBD1; clone size: .; V gene: TRBV7-8; CDR3 DNA: TGTGCCAGCAGCCGGGACAGGGGTGAAAAACTGTTTTTT; CDR3 protein: CASSRDRGEKLFF
J gene: TRBJ1-2; D gene: .; clone size: .; V gene: TRBV7-9; CDR3 DNA: TGTGCCAGCAGCTTAGGGGGCAATGGTGGCTACACCTTC; CDR3 protein: CASSLGGNGGYTF
J gene: TRBJ2-4; D gene: .; clone size: few; V gene: TRBV7-2; CDR3 DNA: TGTGCCAGCAGCTCTTCGACAGGACTAGCCAAAAACATTCAGTACTTC; CDR3 protein: CASSSSTGLAKNIQYF
J gene: TRBJ1-6; D gene: TRBD1; clone size: .; V gene: TRBV18; CDR3 DNA: TGTGCCAGCTCACTCCAACCGGGACAGGGAGCCAATTCACCCCTCCACTTT; CDR3 protein: CASSLQPGQGANSPLHF
J gene: TRBJ1-2; D gene: .; clone size: .; V gene: TRBV5-1; CDR3 DNA: TGCGCCAGCAGCCCTGGGGCAGGGTCGGACTATGGCTACACCTTC; CDR3 protein: CASSPGAGSDYGYTF
J gene: TRBJ2-1; D gene: TRBD1; clone size: .; V gene: TRBV29-1; CDR3 DNA: TGCAGCTTTACCCATGGACAGGGAGGCGATGAGCAGTTCTTC; CDR3 protein: CSFTHGQGGDEQFF
J gene: TRBJ2-3; D gene: TRBD2; clone size: .; V gene: TRBV30; CDR3 DNA: TGTGCCTGGACTAGCGGGATCGGACCTCCCGCTACGCAGTATTTT; CDR3 protein: CAWTSGIGPPATQYF
J gene: TRBJ1-1; D gene: TRBD1; clone size: .; V gene: TRBV6-1; CDR3 DNA: TGTGCCAGCAGGCTGACAGGGACCACTGAAGCTTTCTTT; CDR3 protein: CASRLTGTTEAFF
J gene: TRBJ2-3; D gene: .; clone size: .; V gene: TRBV10-3; CDR3 DNA: TGTGCCATCAGTGATATCTATAGCACAGATACGCAGTATTTT; CDR3 protein: CAISDIYSTDTQYF
J gene: TRBJ1-1; D gene: TRBD1; clone size: .; V gene: TRBV27; CDR3 DNA: TGTGCCAGCAGAAATCAGGGGGCGTGGACTGAAGCTTTCTTT; CDR3 protein: CASRNQGAWTEAFF
J gene: TRBJ2-3; D gene: TRBD2; clone size: .; V gene: TRBV11-2; CDR3 DNA: TGTGCCAGCAGCTTAGGAGCGGGGGGCACAGATACGCAGTATTTT; CDR3 protein: CASSLGAGGTDTQYF